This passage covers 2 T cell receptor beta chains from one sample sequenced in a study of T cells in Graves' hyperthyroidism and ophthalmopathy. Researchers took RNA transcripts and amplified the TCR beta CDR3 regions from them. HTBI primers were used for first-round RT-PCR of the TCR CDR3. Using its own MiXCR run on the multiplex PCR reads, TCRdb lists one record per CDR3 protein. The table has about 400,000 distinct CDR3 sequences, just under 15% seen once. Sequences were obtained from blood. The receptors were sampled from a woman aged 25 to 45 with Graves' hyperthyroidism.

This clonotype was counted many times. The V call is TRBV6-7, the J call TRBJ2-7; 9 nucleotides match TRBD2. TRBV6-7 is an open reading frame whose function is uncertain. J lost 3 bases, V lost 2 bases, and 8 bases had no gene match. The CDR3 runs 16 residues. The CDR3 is CASSYPLAGDHYEQYF. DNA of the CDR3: TGTGCCAGCAGTTACCCCTTAGCGGGAGATCACTACGAGCAGTACTTC.

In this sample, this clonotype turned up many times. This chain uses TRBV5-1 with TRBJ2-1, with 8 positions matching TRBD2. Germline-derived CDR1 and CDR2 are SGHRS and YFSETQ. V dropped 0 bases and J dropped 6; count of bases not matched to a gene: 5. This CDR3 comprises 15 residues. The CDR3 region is CASSLVASGFNEQFF. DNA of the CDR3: TGCGCCAGCAGCTTGGTTGCTAGCGGGTTCAATGAGCAGTTCTTC.